These 4 T cell receptor beta chains were all obtained from the same sample, sequenced in a study of response to subunit inactivated influenza vaccine. TCRdb fed the RT-PCR reads into MiXCR, producing one record per CDR3 protein. The sample yields hundreds of thousands of distinct CDR3 sequences, 6% to 9% seen once. Sequenced material: PBMCs from blood, taken about 24 months after vaccination. These receptors were obtained from a man aged 50 to 69 who received an inactivated influenza vaccine.

This clonotype was found a few times. The genes are TRBV7-9 and TRBJ2-1; 7 nucleotides agree with TRBD2. With V trimmed by 7 bases and J by 5 bases, 8 bases remained unmatched. The CDR3 runs 14 residues. The germline V gene has CDR1 SEHNR and CDR2 FQNEAQ (reference sequence). The CDR3 nucleotides are TGTGCCAGCATCTTCGGGACTACCGACAATGAGCAGTTCTTC. Its translation is CASIFGTTDNEQFF.

This clonotype was found a few times. The chain recombines TRBV7-2 with TRBJ2-3; the D gene is possibly TRBD2 (5 bases). This CDR3 spans 15 amino acids. CDR1 is SGHTA and CDR2 is FQGNSA in the germline V gene. V was pared by 1 base and J by 2 bases, with 10 bases between. The DNA for the CDR3 is TGTGCCAGCAGCTTAGGAGGGTTTGACACAGATACGCAGTATTTT. Translated, it gives CASSLGGFDTDTQYF.

In its sample, this clonotype was seen a few times. The CDR3 DNA sequence: TGCGCCAGCAGCGACCACGGGACATCGCGCACTGAAGCTTTCTTT. It specifies CASSDHGTSRTEAFF. V is TRBV5-1 and J is TRBJ1-1, with TRBD1 as a possible D gene (6 bases). Germline CDR1 and CDR2: SGHRS and YFSETQ. This CDR3 is 15 amino acids long. The V and J ends lost 4 bases and 4 bases respectively, with 17 bases between them.

The table lists this clonotype with many counts. This chain joins TRBV11-2 and TRBJ2-5; no reliable D call. The CDR3 contains 13 residues. From germline, CDR1 is SGHAT and CDR2 FQNNGV. Trimming removed 2 bases at V and 10 bases at J, with 14 bases between. The CDR3 DNA sequence: TGTGCCAGCAGCTTATCACCCCAAGGTGTCCAGTACTTC. Its translation: CASSLSPQGVQYF.